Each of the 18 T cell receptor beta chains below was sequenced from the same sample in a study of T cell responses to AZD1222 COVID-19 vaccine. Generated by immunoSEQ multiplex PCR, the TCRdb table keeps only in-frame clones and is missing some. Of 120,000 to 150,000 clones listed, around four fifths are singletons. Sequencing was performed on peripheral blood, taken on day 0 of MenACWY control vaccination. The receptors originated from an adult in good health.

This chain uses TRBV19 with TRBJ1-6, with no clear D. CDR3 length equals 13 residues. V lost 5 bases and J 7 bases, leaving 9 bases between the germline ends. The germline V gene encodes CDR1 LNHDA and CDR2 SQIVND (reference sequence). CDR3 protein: CASSQEWNSPLHF. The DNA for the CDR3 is TGTGCCAGTAGTCAGGAGTGGAATTCACCCCTCCACTTT.

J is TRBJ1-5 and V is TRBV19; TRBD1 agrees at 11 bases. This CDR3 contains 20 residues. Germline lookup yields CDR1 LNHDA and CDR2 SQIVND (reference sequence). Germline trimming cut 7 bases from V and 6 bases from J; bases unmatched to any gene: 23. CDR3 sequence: CASTPSGTGGVRFRGQPQHF. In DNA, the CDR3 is TGTGCCAGTACCCCCTCGGGGACAGGGGGGGTAAGATTTCGAGGTCAGCCCCAGCATTTT.

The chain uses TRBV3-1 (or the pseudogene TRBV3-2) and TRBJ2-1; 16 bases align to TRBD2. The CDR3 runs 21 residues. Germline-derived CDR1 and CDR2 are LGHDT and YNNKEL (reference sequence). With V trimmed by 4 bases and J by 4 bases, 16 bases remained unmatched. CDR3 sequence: CASSPILIRGTSGGEYNEQFF. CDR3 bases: TGTGCCAGCAGCCCGATCCTAATACGCGGGACTAGCGGGGGGGAGTACAATGAGCAGTTCTTC.

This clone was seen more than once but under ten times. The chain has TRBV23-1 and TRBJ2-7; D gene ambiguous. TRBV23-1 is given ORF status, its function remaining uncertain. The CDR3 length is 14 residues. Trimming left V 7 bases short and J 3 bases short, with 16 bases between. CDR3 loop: CASTLKGYRYEQYF. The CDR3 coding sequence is TGCGCCAGCACCCTGAAGGGCTATCGCTACGAGCAGTACTTC.

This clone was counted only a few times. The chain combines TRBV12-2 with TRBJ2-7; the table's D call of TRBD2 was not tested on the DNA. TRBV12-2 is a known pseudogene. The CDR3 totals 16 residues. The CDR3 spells CASRLGLRTLLYEQYF. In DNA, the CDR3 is TGTGCAAGTCGCTTAGGTCTCCGGACTCTACTCTACGAGCAGTACTTC.

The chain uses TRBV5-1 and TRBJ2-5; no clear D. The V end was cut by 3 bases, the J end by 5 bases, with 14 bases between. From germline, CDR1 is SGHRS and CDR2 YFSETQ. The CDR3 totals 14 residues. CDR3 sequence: CASSSIGVQETQYF. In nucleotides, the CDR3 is TGCGCCAGCAGCTCAATTGGGGTCCAGGAGACCCAGTACTTC.

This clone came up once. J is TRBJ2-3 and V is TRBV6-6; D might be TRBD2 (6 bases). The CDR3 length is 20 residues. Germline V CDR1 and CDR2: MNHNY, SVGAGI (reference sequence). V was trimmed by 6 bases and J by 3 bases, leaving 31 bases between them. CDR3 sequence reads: CASSYYPPGGTARKTDTQYF. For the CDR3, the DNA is TGTGCCAGCAGCTATTACCCCCCAGGAGGGACGGCACGAAAGACAGATACGCAGTATTTT.

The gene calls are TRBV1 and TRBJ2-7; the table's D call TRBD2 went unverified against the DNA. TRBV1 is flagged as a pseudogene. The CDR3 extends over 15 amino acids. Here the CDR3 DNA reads TGCACCAGCATTCTCACGGAGGAGATCCACTACGAGCAGTACTTC. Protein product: CTSILTEEIHYEQYF.

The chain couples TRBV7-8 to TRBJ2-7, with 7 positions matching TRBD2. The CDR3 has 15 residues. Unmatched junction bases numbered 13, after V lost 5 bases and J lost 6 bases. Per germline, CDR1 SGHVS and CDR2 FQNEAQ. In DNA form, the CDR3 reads TGTGCCAGCAGCCCCTCGGGAGGCCAACCGGTCGAGCAGTACTTC. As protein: CASSPSGGQPVEQYF.

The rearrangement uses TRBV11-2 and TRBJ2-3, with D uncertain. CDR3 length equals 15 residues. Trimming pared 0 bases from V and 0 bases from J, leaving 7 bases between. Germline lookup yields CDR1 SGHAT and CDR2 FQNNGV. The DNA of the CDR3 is TGTGCCAGCAGCTTAGATACGCATAGCACAGATACGCAGTATTTT. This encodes CASSLDTHSTDTQYF.

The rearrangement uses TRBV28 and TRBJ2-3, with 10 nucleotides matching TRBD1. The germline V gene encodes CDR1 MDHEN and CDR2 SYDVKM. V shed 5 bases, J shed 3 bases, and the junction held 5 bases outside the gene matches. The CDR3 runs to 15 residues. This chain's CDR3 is CASSDRGLGTDTQYF. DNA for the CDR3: TGTGCCAGCAGTGACAGGGGGCTCGGTACAGATACGCAGTATTTT.

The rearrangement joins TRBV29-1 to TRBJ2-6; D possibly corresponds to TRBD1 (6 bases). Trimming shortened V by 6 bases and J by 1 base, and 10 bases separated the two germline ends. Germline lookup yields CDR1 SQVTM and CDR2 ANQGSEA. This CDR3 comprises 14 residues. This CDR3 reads CSVLTGSGANVLTF. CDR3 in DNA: TGCAGCGTCTTAACAGGGTCTGGGGCCAACGTCCTGACTTTC. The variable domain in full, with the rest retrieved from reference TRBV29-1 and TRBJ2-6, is SAVISQKPSRDICQRGTSLTIQCQVDSQVTMMFWYRQQPGQSLTLIATANQGSEATYESGFVIDKFPISRPNLTFSTLTVSNMSPEDSSIYLCSVLTGSGANVLTFGAGSRLTVL.

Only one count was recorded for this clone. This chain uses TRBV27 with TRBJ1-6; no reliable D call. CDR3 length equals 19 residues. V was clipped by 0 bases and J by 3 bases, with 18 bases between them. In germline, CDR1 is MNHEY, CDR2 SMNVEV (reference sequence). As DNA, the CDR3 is TGTGCCAGCAGTTTATCGTTTGGGTACTCGACCAGCTATAATTCACCCCTCCACTTT. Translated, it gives CASSLSFGYSTSYNSPLHF.

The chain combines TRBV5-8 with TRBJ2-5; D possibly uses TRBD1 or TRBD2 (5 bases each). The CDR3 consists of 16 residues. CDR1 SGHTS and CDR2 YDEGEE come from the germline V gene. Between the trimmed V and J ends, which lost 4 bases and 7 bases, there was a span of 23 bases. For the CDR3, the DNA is TGTGCCAGCAGCCTAGCCACCAGGGCTGCAAGGGGGACCCAGTACTTC. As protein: CASSLATRAARGTQYF.

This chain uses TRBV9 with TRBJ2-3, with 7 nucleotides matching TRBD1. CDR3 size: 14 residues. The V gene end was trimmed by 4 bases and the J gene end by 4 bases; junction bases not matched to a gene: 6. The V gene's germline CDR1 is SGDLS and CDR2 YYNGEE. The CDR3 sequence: CASSTRQGADTQYF. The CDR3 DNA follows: TGTGCCAGCAGCACCCGACAGGGTGCAGATACGCAGTATTTT.

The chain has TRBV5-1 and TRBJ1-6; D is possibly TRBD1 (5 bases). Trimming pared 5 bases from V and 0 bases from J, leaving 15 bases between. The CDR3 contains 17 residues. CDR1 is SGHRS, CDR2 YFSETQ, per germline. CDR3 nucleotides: TGCGCCAGCAGACCGACAGCCTTAAGCTCCTATAATTCACCCCTCCACTTT. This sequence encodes CASRPTALSSYNSPLHF. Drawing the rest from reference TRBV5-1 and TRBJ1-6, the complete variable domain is KAGVTQTPRYLIKTRGQQVTLSCSPISGHRSVSWYQQTPGQGLQFLFEYFSETQRNKGNFPGRFSGRQFSNSRSEMNVSTLELGDSALYLCASRPTALSSYNSPLHFGNGTRLTVT.

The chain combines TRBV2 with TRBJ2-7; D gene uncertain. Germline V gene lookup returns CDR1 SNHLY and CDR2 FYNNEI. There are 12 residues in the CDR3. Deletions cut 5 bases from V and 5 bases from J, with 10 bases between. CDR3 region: CASSPTGHEQYV. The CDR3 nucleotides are TGTGCCAGCAGTCCCACCGGGCACGAGCAGTACGTC.

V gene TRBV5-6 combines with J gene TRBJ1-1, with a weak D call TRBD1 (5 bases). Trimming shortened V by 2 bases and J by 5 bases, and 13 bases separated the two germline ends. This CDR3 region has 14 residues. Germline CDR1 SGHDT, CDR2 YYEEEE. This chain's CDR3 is CASSFPGYVTEAFF. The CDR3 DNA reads TGTGCCAGCAGCTTCCCAGGGTATGTAACTGAAGCTTTCTTT.